This T cell receptor (beta chain) was captured by sequencing in a study of T cells after yellow fever vaccination. In TCRdb, the 5' RACE reads were re-called with MiXCR into one record per CDR3 protein. This table holds hundreds of thousands of distinct CDR3 sequences, about 13% found once. The study, taken as a whole, reports: The secondary response was weaker, and its peak arrived faster, on day 5 versus 15.

Comment on this clonotype: Its antigen is not identified.

This clonotype was obtained from a man aged 30 to 45 who received the YFV17D yellow fever vaccine. The specimen was PBMCs, collected on the day of the yellow fever booster vaccination.

Here the CDR3 DNA reads TGTGCCAGCAGCTTACCCCTGTTGAGTAGCAGGTACCAAGAGACCCAGTACTTC. It specifies CASSLPLLSSRYQETQYF. The gene calls are TRBV11-2 and TRBJ2-5, with D hard to call. Germline V gene lookup returns CDR1 SGHAT and CDR2 FQNNGV. V lost 2 bases and J 0 bases, leaving 19 bases between the germline ends. This CDR3 has 18 residues.